The TCR beta chain under discussion was sequenced for a study of T cells in Graves' hyperthyroidism and ophthalmopathy. This CDR3 contains 11 residues. The V and J ends lost 6 bases and 11 bases respectively, with 13 bases between them. The germline V gene encodes CDR1 MNHEY and CDR2 SMNVEV (reference sequence). This clonotype was seen many times. The antigen remains undetermined. Points from the study as a whole: Most thyroid clonotypes expanded above 0.001 were also detected in blood. Ophthalmopathy stood apart from stable hyperthyroidism in a 13 V-J model.

RNA transcripts were the template for amplifying TCR beta CDR3 regions. Carried out on the TCR CDR3, a first-round RT-PCR used the HTBI primer set. Using its own MiXCR run on the multiplex PCR reads, TCRdb lists one record per CDR3 protein. The table has a few hundred thousand distinct CDR3 sequences, less than 15% seen once; the top ten hold less than 25%. Aged 18 to 65, the patients had hyperthyroidism that was newly diagnosed and had lasted under 2 months. Exclusion criteria comprised uncontrolled infection, other autoimmune disease, pregnancy or lactation. The sequencing sample was made of blood. This TCR came from a man between 25 and 39 years old with Graves' hyperthyroidism that later progressed to Graves' ophthalmopathy. J is TRBJ1-1 and V is TRBV27; D perhaps matches TRBD1 (5 bases). CDR3 region: CASRDRGEAFF. CDR3 nucleotides: TGTGCCAGCAGGGATAGAGGGGAGGCTTTCTTT.